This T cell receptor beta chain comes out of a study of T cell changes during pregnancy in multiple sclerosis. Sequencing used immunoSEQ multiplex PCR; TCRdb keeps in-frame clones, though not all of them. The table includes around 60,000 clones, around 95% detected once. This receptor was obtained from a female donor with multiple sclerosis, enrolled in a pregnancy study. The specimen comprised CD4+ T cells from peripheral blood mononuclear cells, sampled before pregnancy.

The CDR3 DNA sequence: TGTGCCAGCAGTGAAGCGTATTCGGGTGGATCGCAGTATTTT. This translates into CASSEAYSGGSQYF. The chain carries TRBV2 and TRBJ2-3; D call uncertain. CDR1 is SNHLY, CDR2 FYNNEI, per germline. V lost 0 bases and J 10 bases, leaving 14 bases between the germline ends. The CDR3 sequence is 14 residues long.